The clone carrying this T cell receptor (beta chain) was seen ten or more times. As for time point: sample taken at primary tumor resection. TCRdb ran MiXCR on the 5' RACE reads and lists one entry per CDR3 protein. The sample holds 25,000 or so distinct CDR3 sequences; 3% to 3.5% are singletons and the top ten take under 30%. The data were obtained in a study of spatial heterogeneity in lung cancer. Study summary: Beta-chain sequences were consistently detected more often than alpha-chain sequences.

From germline, CDR1 is MNHEY and CDR2 SMNVEV (reference sequence). The ends lost 5 bases at V and 0 bases at J; junction bases unmatched: 6. This CDR3 spans 16 amino acids. V is TRBV27 and J is TRBJ2-1; 8 bases fit TRBD2. This clonotype originated in a female donor with early-stage non-small cell lung cancer. The sequencing used PBMCs, collected at surgery. The CDR3 loop reads CASSRTGTSSYNEQFF. The DNA for the CDR3 is TGTGCCAGCAGTCGCACCGGGACTAGCTCCTACAATGAGCAGTTCTTC.